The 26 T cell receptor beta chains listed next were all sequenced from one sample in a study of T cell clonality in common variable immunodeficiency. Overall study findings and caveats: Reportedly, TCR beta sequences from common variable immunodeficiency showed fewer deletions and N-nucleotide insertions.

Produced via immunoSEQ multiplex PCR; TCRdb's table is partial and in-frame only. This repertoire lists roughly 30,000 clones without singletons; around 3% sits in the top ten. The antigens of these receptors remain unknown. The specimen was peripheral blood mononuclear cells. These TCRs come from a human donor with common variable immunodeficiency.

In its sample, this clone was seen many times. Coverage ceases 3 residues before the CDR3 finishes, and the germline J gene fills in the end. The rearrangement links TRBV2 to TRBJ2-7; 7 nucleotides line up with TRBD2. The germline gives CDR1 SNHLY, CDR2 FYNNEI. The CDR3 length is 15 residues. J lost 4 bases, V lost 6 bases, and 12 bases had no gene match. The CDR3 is CASRKEGSGGYEQYF. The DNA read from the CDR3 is TGTGCCAGCAGGAAAGAAGGGTCCGGGGGGTACGAG.

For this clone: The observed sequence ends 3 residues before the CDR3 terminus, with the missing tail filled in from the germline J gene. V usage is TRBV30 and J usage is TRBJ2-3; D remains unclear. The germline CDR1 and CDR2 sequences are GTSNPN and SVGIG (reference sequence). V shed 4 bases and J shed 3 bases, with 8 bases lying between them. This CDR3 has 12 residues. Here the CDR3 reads CAWNLVTDTQYF. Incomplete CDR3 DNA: TGTGCCTGGAACCTAGTTACAGATACG.

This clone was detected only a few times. The covered CDR3 bases are TGTGCCAGCAGTTACTGGGGACTGCATGACGAG. Amino acid sequence: CASSYWGLHDE. The whole CDR3 protein reads CASSYWGLHDEQYF. The rearrangement uses TRBV6-2 or TRBV6-3 and TRBJ2-7; tentatively, D is TRBD2 (6 bases). The missing CDR3 end, 3 residues past where the read stops, is filled in from the germline J gene. V was shortened by 1 base and J by 5 bases, with 12 bases between the two germline ends. The V gene's germline CDR1 is MNHEY and CDR2 SVGEGT. The CDR3 contains 14 residues.

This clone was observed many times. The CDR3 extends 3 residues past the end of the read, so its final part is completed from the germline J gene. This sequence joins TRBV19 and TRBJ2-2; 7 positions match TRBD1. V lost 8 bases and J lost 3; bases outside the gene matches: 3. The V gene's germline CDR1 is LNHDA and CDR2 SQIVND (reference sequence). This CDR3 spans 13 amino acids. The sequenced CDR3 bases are TGTGCCAGTTGGGACAGCTACACCGGGGAG. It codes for CASWDSYTGE. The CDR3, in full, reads CASWDSYTGELFF.

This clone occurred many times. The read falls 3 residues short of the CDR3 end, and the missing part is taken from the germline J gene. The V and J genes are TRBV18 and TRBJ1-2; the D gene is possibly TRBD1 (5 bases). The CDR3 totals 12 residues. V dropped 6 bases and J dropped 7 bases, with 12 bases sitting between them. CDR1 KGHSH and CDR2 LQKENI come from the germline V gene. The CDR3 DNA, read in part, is TGTGCCAGCTCCACACAGGCCGGTGGC. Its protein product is CASSTQAGG. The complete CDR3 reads CASSTQAGGYTF.

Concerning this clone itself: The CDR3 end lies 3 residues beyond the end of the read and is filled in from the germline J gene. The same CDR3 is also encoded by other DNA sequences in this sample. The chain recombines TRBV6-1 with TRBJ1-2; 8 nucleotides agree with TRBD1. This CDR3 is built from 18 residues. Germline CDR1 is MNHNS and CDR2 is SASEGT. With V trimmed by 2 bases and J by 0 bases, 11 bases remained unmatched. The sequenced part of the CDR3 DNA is TGTGCCAGCAGTGAAACCTCCGGGACAGGAACTACTAACTATGGC. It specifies CASSETSGTGTTNYG. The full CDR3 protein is CASSETSGTGTTNYGYTF.

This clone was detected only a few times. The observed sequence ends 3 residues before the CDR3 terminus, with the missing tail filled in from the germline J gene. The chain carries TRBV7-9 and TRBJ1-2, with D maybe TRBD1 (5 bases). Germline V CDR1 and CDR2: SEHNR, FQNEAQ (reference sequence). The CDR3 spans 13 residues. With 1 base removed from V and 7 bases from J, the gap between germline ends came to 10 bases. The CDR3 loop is CASSLEQARGYTF. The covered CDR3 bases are TGTGCCAGCAGCTTAGAACAGGCTCGTGGC.

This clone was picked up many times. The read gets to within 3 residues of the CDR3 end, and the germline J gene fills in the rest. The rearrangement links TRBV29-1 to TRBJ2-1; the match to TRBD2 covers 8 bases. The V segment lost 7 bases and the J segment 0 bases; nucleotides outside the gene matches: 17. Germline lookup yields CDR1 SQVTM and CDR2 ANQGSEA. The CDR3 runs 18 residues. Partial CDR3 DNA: TGCAGCGCCGGGACGGACACAGCGGGAGTGAGCTCCTACAATGAG. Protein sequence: CSAGTDTAGVSSYNE. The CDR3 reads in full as CSAGTDTAGVSSYNEQFF.

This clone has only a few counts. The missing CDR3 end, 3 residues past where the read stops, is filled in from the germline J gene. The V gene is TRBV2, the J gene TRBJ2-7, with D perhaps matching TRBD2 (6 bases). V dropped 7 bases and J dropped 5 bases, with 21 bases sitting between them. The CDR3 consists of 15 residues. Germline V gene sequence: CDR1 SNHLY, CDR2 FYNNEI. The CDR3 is CASNKEGAGINEQYF. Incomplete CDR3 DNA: TGTGCCAGCAACAAGGAGGGAGCAGGGATAAACGAG. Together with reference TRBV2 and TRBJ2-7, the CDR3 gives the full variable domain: EPEVTQTPSHQVTQMGQEVILRCVPISNHLYFYWYRQILGQKVEFLVSFYNNEISEKSEIFDDQFSVERPDGSNFTLKIRSTKLEDSAMYFCASNKEGAGINEQYFGPGTRLTVT.

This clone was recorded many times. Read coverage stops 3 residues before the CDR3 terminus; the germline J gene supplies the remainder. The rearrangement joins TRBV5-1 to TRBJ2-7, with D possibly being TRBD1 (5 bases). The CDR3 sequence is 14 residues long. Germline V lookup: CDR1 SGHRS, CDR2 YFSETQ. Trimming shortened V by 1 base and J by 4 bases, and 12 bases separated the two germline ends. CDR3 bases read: TGCGCCAGCAGCTTGTCCCTGACAGTTTACGAG. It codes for CASSLSLTVYE. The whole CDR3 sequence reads CASSLSLTVYEQYF.

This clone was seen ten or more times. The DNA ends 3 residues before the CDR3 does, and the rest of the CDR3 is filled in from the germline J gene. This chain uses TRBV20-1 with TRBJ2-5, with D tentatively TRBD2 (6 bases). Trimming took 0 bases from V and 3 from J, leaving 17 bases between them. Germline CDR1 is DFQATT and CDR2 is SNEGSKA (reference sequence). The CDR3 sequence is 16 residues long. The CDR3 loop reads CSARDYHTGGKETQYF. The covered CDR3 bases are TGCAGTGCTAGAGACTACCACACCGGGGGTAAAGAGACC.

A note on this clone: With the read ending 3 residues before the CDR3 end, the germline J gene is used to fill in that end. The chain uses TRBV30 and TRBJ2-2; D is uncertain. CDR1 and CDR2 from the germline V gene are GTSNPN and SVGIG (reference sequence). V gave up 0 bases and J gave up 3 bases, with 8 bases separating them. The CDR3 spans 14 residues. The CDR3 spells CAWSVPMYTGELFF. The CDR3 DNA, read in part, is TGTGCCTGGAGTGTACCTATGTACACCGGGGAG.

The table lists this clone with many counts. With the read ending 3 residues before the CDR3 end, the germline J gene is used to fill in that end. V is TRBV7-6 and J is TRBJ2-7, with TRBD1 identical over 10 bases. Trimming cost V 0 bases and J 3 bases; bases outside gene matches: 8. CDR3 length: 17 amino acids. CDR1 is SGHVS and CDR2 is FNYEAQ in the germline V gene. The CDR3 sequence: CASSLAPPGDRGYEQYF. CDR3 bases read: TGTGCCAGCAGCTTAGCTCCCCCCGGGGACAGGGGCTACGAG.

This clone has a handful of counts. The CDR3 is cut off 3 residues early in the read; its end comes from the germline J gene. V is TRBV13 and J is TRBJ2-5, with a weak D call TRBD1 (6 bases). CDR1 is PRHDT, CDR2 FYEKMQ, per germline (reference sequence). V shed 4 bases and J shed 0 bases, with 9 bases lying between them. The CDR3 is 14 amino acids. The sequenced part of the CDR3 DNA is TGTGCCAGCAGCTCAAGGACAGACCAAGAGACC. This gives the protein CASSSRTDQET. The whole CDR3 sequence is CASSSRTDQETQYF.

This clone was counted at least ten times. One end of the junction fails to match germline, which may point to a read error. The CDR3 bases that were read are TGTGCTAGCAGCCAGAGGGGGGGGCGCCATGGC. Translated, it gives CASSQRGGRHG. The full CDR3 sequence reads CASSQRGGRHGYTF. The chain employs TRBV7-7 and TRBJ1-2, with D maybe TRBD1 (6 bases). The sequenced fragment ends 3 residues before the CDR3 boundary, so the rest is inferred from the germline J gene. CDR1 and CDR2 from the germline V gene are SSHAT and FNYEAQ (reference sequence). The CDR3 totals 14 residues.

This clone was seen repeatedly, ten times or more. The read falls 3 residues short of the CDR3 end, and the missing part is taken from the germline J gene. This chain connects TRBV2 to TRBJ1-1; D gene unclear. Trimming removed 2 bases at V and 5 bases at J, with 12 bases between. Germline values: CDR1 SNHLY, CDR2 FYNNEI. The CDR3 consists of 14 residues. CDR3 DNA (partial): TGTGCCAGCAGTGAAATGATCACATCAACTGAA. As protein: CASSEMITSTE. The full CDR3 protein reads CASSEMITSTEAFF.

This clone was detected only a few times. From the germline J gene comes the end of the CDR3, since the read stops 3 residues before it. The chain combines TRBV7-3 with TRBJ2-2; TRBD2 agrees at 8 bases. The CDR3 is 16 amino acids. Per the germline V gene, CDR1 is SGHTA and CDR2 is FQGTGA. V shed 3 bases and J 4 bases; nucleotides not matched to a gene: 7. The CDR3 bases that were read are TGTGCCAGCAGCTTCGGGGGGGGAGGAGGCACCGGGGAG. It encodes CASSFGGGGGTGE. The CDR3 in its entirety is CASSFGGGGGTGELFF.

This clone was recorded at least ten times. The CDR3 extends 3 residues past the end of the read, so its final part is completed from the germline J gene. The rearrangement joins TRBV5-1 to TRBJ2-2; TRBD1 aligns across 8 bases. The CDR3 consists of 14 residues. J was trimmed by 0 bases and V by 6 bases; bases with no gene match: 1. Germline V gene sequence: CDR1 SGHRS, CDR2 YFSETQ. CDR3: CASMDRANTGELFF. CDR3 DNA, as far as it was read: TGCGCCAGCATGGACAGGGCGAACACCGGGGAG. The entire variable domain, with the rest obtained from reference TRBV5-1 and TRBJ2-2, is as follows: KAGVTQTPRYLIKTRGQQVTLSCSPISGHRSVSWYQQTPGQGLQFLFEYFSETQRNKGNFPGRFSGRQFSNSRSEMNVSTLELGDSALYLCASMDRANTGELFFGEGSRLTVL.

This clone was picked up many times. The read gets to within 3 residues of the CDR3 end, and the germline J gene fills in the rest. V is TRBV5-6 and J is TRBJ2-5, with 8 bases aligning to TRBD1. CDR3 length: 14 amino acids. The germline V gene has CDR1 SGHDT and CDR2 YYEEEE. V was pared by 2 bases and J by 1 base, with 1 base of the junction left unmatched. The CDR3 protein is CASSFGQGQETQYF. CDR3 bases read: TGTGCCAGCAGCTTCGGACAGGGCCAAGAGACC. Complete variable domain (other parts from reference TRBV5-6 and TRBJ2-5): DAGVTQSPTHLIKTRGQQVTLRCSPKSGHDTVSWYQQALGQGPQFIFQYYEEEERQRGNFPDRFSGHQFPNYSSELNVNALLLGDSALYLCASSFGQGQETQYFGPGTRLLVL.

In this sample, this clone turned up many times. The covered CDR3 bases are TGTGCCATCAGTGTTAAGGGGGCAGGAAACACC. This translates into CAISVKGAGNT. The entire CDR3 reads CAISVKGAGNTIYF. The chain carries TRBV10-3 and TRBJ1-3; TRBD1 matches at 7 bases. Read coverage stops 3 residues before the CDR3 terminus; the germline J gene supplies the remainder. Germline-derived CDR1 and CDR2 are ENHRY and SYGVKD. Germline trimming cut 4 bases from V and 4 bases from J; bases unmatched to any gene: 4. The length of the CDR3 is 14 residues.

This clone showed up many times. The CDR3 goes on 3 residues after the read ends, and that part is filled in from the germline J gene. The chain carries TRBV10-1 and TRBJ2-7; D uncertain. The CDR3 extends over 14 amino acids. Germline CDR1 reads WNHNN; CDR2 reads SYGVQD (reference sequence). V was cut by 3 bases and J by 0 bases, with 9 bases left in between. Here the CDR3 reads CASSEFLNSYEQYF. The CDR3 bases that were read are TGCGCCAGCAGTGAATTTCTAAACTCCTACGAG.

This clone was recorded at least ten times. The CDR3 sequence is CASSPLAGGFNEQFF. The part of the CDR3 DNA that was read is TGTGCCAGCTCACCGCTAGCGGGAGGGTTCAATGAG. The gene calls are TRBV18 and TRBJ2-1; the match to TRBD2 covers 12 bases. Read sequence stops 3 residues before the CDR3 end, and the germline J gene provides the missing end. Germline loops: CDR1 KGHSH, CDR2 LQKENI. The CDR3 has 15 residues. The V segment lost 3 bases and the J segment 6 bases; nucleotides outside the gene matches: 3.

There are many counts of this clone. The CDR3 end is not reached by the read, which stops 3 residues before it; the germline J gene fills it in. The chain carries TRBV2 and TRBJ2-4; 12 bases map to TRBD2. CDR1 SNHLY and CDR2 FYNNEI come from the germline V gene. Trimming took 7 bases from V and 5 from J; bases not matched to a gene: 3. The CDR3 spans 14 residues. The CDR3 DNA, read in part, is TGTGCCAGCAACAGACTAGCGGGGGAAAACATT. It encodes CASNRLAGENI. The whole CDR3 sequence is CASNRLAGENIQYF.

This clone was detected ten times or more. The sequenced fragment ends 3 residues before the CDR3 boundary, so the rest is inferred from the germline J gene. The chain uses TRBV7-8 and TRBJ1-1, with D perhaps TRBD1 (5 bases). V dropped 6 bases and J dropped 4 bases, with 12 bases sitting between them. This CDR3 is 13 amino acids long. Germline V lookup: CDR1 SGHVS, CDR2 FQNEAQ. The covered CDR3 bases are TGTGCCAGCAGGGAACAGGAGCGCACTGAA. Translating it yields CASREQERTE. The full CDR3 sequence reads CASREQERTEAFF.

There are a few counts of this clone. The CDR3 here is CASSLAGAGQPQHF. CDR3 DNA, as far as it was read: TGTGCCAGCAGCTTAGCAGGGGCAGGGCAGCCC. J is TRBJ1-5 and V is TRBV7-9; tentatively, D is TRBD1 (5 bases). The sequenced fragment ends 3 residues before the CDR3 boundary, so the rest is inferred from the germline J gene. Trimming cost V 0 bases and J 7 bases, with 10 bases left between them. This CDR3 contains 14 residues. Germline loops: CDR1 SEHNR, CDR2 FQNEAQ (reference sequence).

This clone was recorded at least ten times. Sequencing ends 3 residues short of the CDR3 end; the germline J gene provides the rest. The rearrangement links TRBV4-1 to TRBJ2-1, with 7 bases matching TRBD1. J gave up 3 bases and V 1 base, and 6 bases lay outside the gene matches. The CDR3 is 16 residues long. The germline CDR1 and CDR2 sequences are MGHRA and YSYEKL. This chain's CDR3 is CASSQVGQGDYNEQFF. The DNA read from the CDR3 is TGCGCCAGCAGCCAAGTAGGCCAGGGGGACTACAATGAG.